Detailed here is one T cell receptor beta chain. This sample is drawn from a study of blood T cell repertoires in COVID-19. Background on the study: In each case, the material was cDNA or gDNA derived from T cells, B-cell-depleted T cells, or PBMCs.

Patients at the Seattle site were enrolled during active infection and followed longitudinally. Per the original data handling: Amplified reference gene primers provided the basis for estimating nucleated cell counts. Profiled with immunoSEQ multiplex PCR; TCRdb holds only in-frame clones, not every one. V and J calls and clone size are given by that table; D and trimming were obtained from the DNA. Of about 170,000 clones detected, roughly 86% appear once; the ten largest clones hold under 3.5%. Trimming removed 5 bases at V and 1 base at J, with 11 bases between. Germline V gives CDR1 SGHTA, CDR2 FQGNSA. CDR3 length: 14 amino acids.

The origin of this receptor is a woman older than 75 with COVID-19, enrolled during active disease. Sequenced material: peripheral blood. This sequence joins TRBV7-2 and TRBJ1-1; the D gene is possibly TRBD1 (5 bases). The CDR3 reads CASSRGHENTEAFF. The CDR3 DNA reads TGTGCCAGCAGCCGCGGACACGAGAACACTGAAGCTTTCTTT.